This is a list of T cell receptor beta chains from one sample in a study of beta chain features in type 1 diabetes. This table comes from immunoSEQ multiplex PCR, and its TCRdb copy is limited to in-frame clones, with some not included. The sample has around 320,000 clones, 13% to 15% seen once; the top ten hold more than 6.5%. The specimen sequenced was central memory CD4+ T cells from blood. These TCRs come from a man aged 25-45 years in good health. Both conserved end residues are part of each CDR3. Fields, in order: clone size, V gene, D gene, J gene, CDR3 DNA, CDR3 protein. The D gene is left open where the match is weak. The listing skips clone size in some rows; elsewhere it reads once, few, many or a size class.

few	TRBV7-2	TRBD2	TRBJ2-5	TGTGCCAGCAGCTTAGCGCCGTTGACTAGCGGGGGGGTAGTTCTGGAAGAGACCCAGTACTTC	CASSLAPLTSGGVVLEETQYF
-	TRBV5-1	-	TRBJ1-1	TGCGCCAGCAGCTTGGGCAGGAACACTGAAGCTTTCTTT	CASSLGRNTEAFF
-	TRBV19	-	TRBJ2-5	TGTGCCAGTAGTATGGGAAGAGAAGAGACCCAGTACTTC	CASSMGREETQYF
-	TRBV10-3	TRBD2	TRBJ2-3	TGTGCCAGCAGTGCGGCTAGCGGGAGGGCAGATACGCAGTATTTT	CASSAASGRADTQYF
many	TRBV7-2	-	TRBJ1-1	TGTGCCAGCAGCTCCACAAGGAGAACTGAAGCTTTCTTT	CASSSTRRTEAFF
-	TRBV19	-	TRBJ1-5	TGTGCCACCGGGGGTAGAAATCAGCCCCAGCATTTT	CATGGRNQPQHF
-	TRBV15	TRBD2	TRBJ2-7	TGTGCCACCAGCAGAGATGCGGCTAGCGGGGGCCTTACCTACGAGCAGTACTTC	CATSRDAASGGLTYEQYF
-	TRBV18	-	TRBJ1-3	TGTGCCAGCTCACCGTTAGGGGAGGATGGAAACACCATATATTTT	CASSPLGEDGNTIYF
-	TRBV11-2	-	TRBJ1-1	TGTGCCAGCAGCTTACGGGACAAGAACACTGAAGCTTTCTTT	CASSLRDKNTEAFF
few	TRBV5-1	-	TRBJ1-2	TGCGCCAGCAGCTTGGATCCCACAGGGTTCGGCTACACCTTC	CASSLDPTGFGYTF
-	TRBV2	TRBD1	TRBJ2-3	TGTGCCGGACGAATGGGACAGGGGGCAGATACGCAGTATTTT	CAGRMGQGADTQYF
many	TRBV4-3	-	TRBJ1-5	TGCGCCAGCAGCCAAGATTGGGGGCAGATCCAGCATTTT	CASSQDWGQIQHF
few	TRBV6-6	TRBD1	TRBJ1-5	TGTGCCAGCAGTCGCGGGACAGCAAATCAGCCCCAGCATTTT	CASSRGTANQPQHF
few	TRBV5-1	TRBD2	TRBJ2-4	TGCGCCAGCAGCTGGAGTGGGACTAGCGGGAGCGTTCCGTACTTC	CASSWSGTSGSVPYF
many	TRBV5-6	-	TRBJ1-1	TGTGCCAGCAGCCCCGGACAGACCCGACTACTAATGAACACTGAAGCTTTCTTT	CASSPGQTRLLMNTEAFF
-	TRBV27	TRBD1	TRBJ1-2	TGTGCCAGCAGTTTACCGGCCGACAGGGGGCGCGGCTATGGCTACACCTTC	CASSLPADRGRGYGYTF
few	TRBV7-9	-	TRBJ2-3	TGTGCCAGCAGCTCAGGGGGGAGGCCAGATACGCAGTATTTT	CASSSGGRPDTQYF
many	TRBV18	-	TRBJ2-3	TGTGCCAGCTCACCAGGGGCCCGCGCAGATACGCAGTATTTT	CASSPGARADTQYF
-	TRBV7-3	TRBD2	TRBJ2-1	TGTGCCAGCAGCTCCGGTAGCGGGAGGAGCGGTGAGCAGTTCTTC	CASSSGSGRSGEQFF
-	TRBV7-8	-	TRBJ1-1	TGTGCCAGCAGACAAGAGACTGAAGCTTTCTTT	CASRQETEAFF
few	TRBV9	-	TRBJ2-2	TGTGCCAGCAGCGTAGCTACAGGAACCGGGGAGCTGTTTTTT	CASSVATGTGELFF
-	TRBV5-5	-	TRBJ1-1	TGTGCCAGCGGGCGCAGGGAGGTCACTGAAGCTTTCTTT	CASGRREVTEAFF